This section outlines one T cell receptor beta chain sequence together with its context. These data are taken from a study of blood T cell repertoires in COVID-19. The CDR3 covers 18 residues. Trimming stripped 2 bases from V and 0 bases from J, with 19 bases between. Germline assignment: CDR1 SGHTA and CDR2 FQGNSA. The table came from immunoSEQ multiplex PCR; TCRdb's copy has only in-frame clones and leaves some out. This sample yields under 150,000 clones, of which roughly 85% are seen a single time; roughly 4% belongs to the top ten. Input material: peripheral blood. This sequence was found in a human donor in a cohort sampled during active COVID-19. This rearrangement joins TRBV7-2 to TRBJ1-1; D gene uncertain. The CDR3: CASSLLAGNRGMNTEAFF. CDR3 nucleotide sequence: TGTGCCAGCAGCTTACTGGCCGGGAACAGAGGTATGAACACTGAAGCTTTCTTT.